The source of this T cell receptor beta chain is a study of metastatic and nonmetastatic thyroid tumors. Background on the study: Repertoires from malignant and benign thyroid patients were compared across blood and tumor or nodule tissue.

Study results and caveats: Benign nodules were reported to have significantly lower TCR beta diversity than malignant thyroid tumors, in blood and tumor.

In the original workflow: Between-group CDR3 differences, defined by clinicopathological status, yielded a distant-metastasis classifier for papillary thyroid cancer. TCRdb re-clonotyped the PCR reads via MiXCR. The V and J calls were determined by TCRdb, not by the authors. The sample lists 20,000 to 25,000 clones, roughly a sixth occurring once. Not a single patient had been given any form of treatment at any point before undergoing thyroid surgery. By proportion, this clone is medium-sized. Antigen unknown. The specimen sequenced was adjacent normal tissue. The receptor comes from a male donor with papillary thyroid cancer or a benign thyroid nodule (not recorded which). Some clones in this sample may be carry-over from other donors' samples.

CDR3 in amino acids: CASSYSPGQENTEAFF. For the CDR3, the DNA is TGTGCCAGCAGTTACTCGCCGGGACAAGAGAACACTGAAGCTTTCTTT. The chain carries TRBV6-5 and TRBJ1-1; D might be TRBD1 (6 bases). Germline values: CDR1 MNHEY, CDR2 SVGAGI. CDR3 size: 16 residues. Trimming took 0 bases from V and 1 from J, leaving 12 bases between them.